The TCR delta chain under discussion was sequenced for a study of γδ T cells in repeated Plasmodium falciparum infection. The study, taken as a whole, reports: In Vdelta2-negative, largely Vdelta1+, gammadelta repertoires, repeated controlled infections appeared to drive clonal selection waves.

This clone was seen a handful of times. Its antigen remains unknown. A far larger clone is just one base off, so this is likely a read error. The same CDR3 also results from other DNA sequences found in this sample. The CDR3 contains 19 residues. Germline V gene lookup returns CDR1 TSWWSYY and CDR2 QGS. Bulk repertoires came from Vgamma9/Vdelta2+ or Vdelta2-negative gammadelta T cells flow-sorted from PBMC. TCRdb re-called the multiplex PCR reads with CATT. The repertoire holds around 89,000 delta-chain clones, with roughly 1.4% as singletons. The source material was gamma-delta T cells from blood. The V call is TRDV1, the J call TRDJ1; 8 bases are a match to TRDD3. The receptor was derived from a pool of human donors (malaria-infected and uninfected, not separated). In nucleotides, the CDR3 is TGTGCTCTTGGGGAGAGAGATGCGGGGATACCTTCGTACACCGACAAACTCATCTTT. This encodes CALGERDAGIPSYTDKLIF.